This is a list of T cell receptor beta chains from one sample in a study of blood T cell repertoires in COVID-19. Repertoires were generated with immunoSEQ multiplex PCR, while TCRdb's copy carries only in-frame clones and drops some. The sample has some 140,000 clones; around 86% are singletons. Sequencing input: peripheral blood. Receptor source: a woman in her sixties or seventies with active or convalescent COVID-19. The CDR3 runs from the conserved cysteine through the conserved F or W. D genes are given only for firm matches. For some rows the clone size is stated as once, few or many, or as a class when expanded; others skip it.

d_call j_call clone_size v_call cdr3_aa cdr3_nt
TRBD2 TRBJ2-7 few TRBV7-8 CASSLGSPSGSRIDF TGTGCCAGCAGCTTAGGATCCCCTAGCGGGAGCCGGATTGACTTC
. TRBJ2-1 . TRBV27 CASSRIESRSYNEQFF TGTGCCAGCAGCCGCATTGAGTCCCGCTCCTACAATGAGCAGTTCTTC
TRBD2 TRBJ2-7 . TRBV7-6 CASSRREGGTREQYF TGTGCCAGCAGCCGGAGGGAGGGCGGGACCCGCGAGCAGTACTTC
. TRBJ1-5 . TRBV6-4 CASSANHRADQPQHF TGTGCCAGCAGTGCCAACCACAGGGCGGATCAGCCCCAGCATTTT
TRBD1 TRBJ1-1 . TRBV7-2 CASSLYPGTGNTEAFF TGTGCCAGCAGCTTATACCCCGGGACAGGGAACACTGAAGCTTTCTTT
TRBD1 TRBJ1-1 . TRBV28 CASTWDSEAFF TGTGCCAGCACCTGGGACAGTGAAGCTTTCTTT
. TRBJ1-2 . TRBV27 CASSGEGPRGNYGYTF TGTGCCAGCAGTGGCGAGGGGCCCCGGGGGAACTATGGCTACACCTTC
TRBD1 TRBJ1-2 once TRBV28 CASSPTPRQGLYGYTF TGTGCCAGCAGTCCTACGCCGAGACAGGGTCTCTATGGCTACACCTTC
TRBD1 TRBJ1-2 . TRBV7-2 CASSSHRTGTGGYTF TGTGCCAGCAGCTCCCACCGGACAGGGACGGGCGGCTACACCTTC
. TRBJ2-5 . TRBV6-1 CASSEGGLSETQYF TGTGCCAGCAGTGAAGGAGGGCTTTCGGAGACCCAGTACTTC
. TRBJ1-2 . TRBV5-1 CASSFQGQGYTF TGCGCCAGCAGCTTTCAGGGGCAGGGCTACACCTTC
. TRBJ1-2 . TRBV19 CASSIDKYYGYTF TGTGCCAGTAGTATCGACAAATACTATGGCTACACCTTC
TRBD1 TRBJ1-4 . TRBV27 CASSSTGWSNEKLFF TGTGCCAGCAGTTCGACAGGGTGGTCTAATGAAAAACTGTTTTTT
TRBD2 TRBJ2-1 few TRBV6-5 CASSKTSGREEQFF TGTGCCAGCAGTAAGACTAGCGGGAGAGAAGAGCAGTTCTTC
TRBD1 TRBJ2-4 . TRBV3-1/TRBV3-2 CASSHYRGRNIQYF TGTGCCAGCAGCCACTACAGGGGGCGGAACATTCAGTACTTC
. TRBJ1-1 . TRBV18 CASSPTLRVTEAFF TGTGCCAGCTCACCGACTCTCAGGGTAACTGAAGCTTTCTTT
. TRBJ1-6 . TRBV1 CTSIPTTYNSPLHF TGCACCAGCATCCCGACTACTTATAATTCACCCCTCCACTTT
. TRBJ1-5 . TRBV15 CATRTGRGGNQPQHF TGTGCCACGCGAACCGGCAGGGGAGGGAATCAGCCCCAGCATTTT
. TRBJ1-2 . TRBV19 CASSTLRDIPNYGYTF TGTGCCAGTAGTACTCTAAGGGACATACCAAACTATGGCTACACCTTC
. TRBJ1-1 . TRBV6-4 CASSTGRGTEAFF TGTGCCAGCAGTACAGGGAGAGGCACTGAAGCTTTCTTT
TRBD2 TRBJ2-5 . TRBV28 CASSLRLAGVVGQETQYF TGTGCCAGCAGTCTACGACTAGCGGGAGTGGTAGGTCAAGAGACCCAGTACTTC
TRBD1 TRBJ1-4 . TRBV6-6 CASRDPTGTNEKLFF TGTGCCAGCAGGGACCCGACAGGGACTAATGAAAAACTGTTTTTT
. TRBJ1-2 . TRBV6-4 CASSDSGTTWGTDGYTF TGTGCCAGCAGTGACTCGGGGACAACGTGGGGTACGGACGGCTACACCTTC
. TRBJ2-3 . TRBV5-5 CATNSRGEADTQYF TGTGCCACCAACTCCCGGGGTGAGGCAGATACGCAGTATTTT
. TRBJ2-1 . TRBV6-5 CASRPGFGAANEQFF TGTGCCAGCAGGCCCGGGTTCGGAGCGGCAAATGAGCAGTTCTTC
. TRBJ1-1 . TRBV4-2 CASSRLEGVNTEAFF TGTGCCAGCAGCCGGCTTGAGGGAGTTAACACTGAAGCTTTCTTT
. TRBJ1-2 . TRBV5-1 CASSLGQAQASGYTF TGCGCCAGCAGCTTGGGACAGGCTCAGGCCTCAGGCTACACCTTC
. TRBJ2-3 once TRBV29-1 CSVSSTDTQYF TGCAGCGTTTCTAGCACAGATACGCAGTATTTT
TRBD1 TRBJ1-4 once TRBV2 CASSGQGAISRANEKLFF TGTGCCAGCAGTGGGCAGGGGGCCATTTCTAGGGCTAATGAAAAACTGTTTTTT
. TRBJ1-2 . TRBV7-6 CASSLEVGGGYTF TGTGCCAGCAGCTTAGAGGTCGGAGGAGGCTACACCTTC
TRBD2 TRBJ2-7 few TRBV5-1 CASSWTSGTVYEQYF TGCGCCAGCAGCTGGACTAGCGGGACGGTCTACGAGCAGTACTTC
. TRBJ1-1 . TRBV1 CTTPGQVNTEAFF TGCACCACCCCGGGACAGGTGAACACTGAAGCTTTCTTT
. TRBJ1-1 . TRBV30 CAWKRLNTEAFF TGTGCCTGGAAGAGGCTGAACACTGAAGCTTTCTTT
TRBD1 TRBJ1-1 . TRBV5-1 CASSGQGLSNTEAFF TGCGCCAGCAGCGGACAGGGATTGTCGAACACTGAAGCTTTCTTT
TRBD1 TRBJ1-1 . TRBV5-1 CASSSGGPDAFF TGCGCCAGCAGCTCAGGGGGACCTGACGCTTTCTTT
. TRBJ1-1 . TRBV28 CASSFREDTEAFF TGTGCCAGCAGCTTCAGGGAGGACACTGAAGCTTTCTTT
TRBD1 TRBJ1-6 . TRBV28 CASRDRNSPLHF TGTGCCAGCAGGGACAGGAATTCACCCCTCCACTTT
TRBD1 TRBJ1-1 . TRBV19 CASSPGRGVPEAFF TGTGCCAGTAGTCCGGGCAGGGGGGTCCCTGAAGCTTTCTTT
. TRBJ2-6 . TRBV5-4 CASVHGGGANVLTF TGTGCCTCGGTTCACGGGGGTGGGGCCAACGTCCTGACTTTC
TRBD1 TRBJ1-6 . TRBV5-4 CASSSSYQTGPPLTLHF TGTGCCAGCAGCTCCAGTTACCAGACAGGGCCTCCACTCACCCTCCACTTT
TRBD1 TRBJ2-2 . TRBV6-1 CASSEGADRLNGELFF TGTGCCAGCAGTGAAGGGGCGGACAGGTTGAACGGGGAGCTGTTTTTT
TRBD1 TRBJ2-7 . TRBV27 CASSPGQGRSYEQYF TGTGCCAGCAGTCCGGGACAGGGTAGGTCCTACGAGCAGTACTTC
TRBD1 TRBJ2-2 . TRBV29-1 CSAGTGVTGELFF TGCAGCGCCGGGACAGGGGTTACCGGGGAGCTGTTTTTT
TRBD1 TRBJ2-2 . TRBV28 CASVRSGGSTGELFF TGTGCCAGCGTTAGATCAGGGGGCAGCACCGGGGAGCTGTTTTTT
. TRBJ2-1 . TRBV25-1 CASSRLHGGSYNEQFF TGTGCCAGCAGTCGTCTCCACGGGGGCTCCTACAATGAGCAGTTCTTC
TRBD1 TRBJ2-1 . TRBV29-1 CSVEGQGPNEQFF TGCAGCGTTGAAGGACAGGGGCCCAATGAGCAGTTCTTC
TRBD1 TRBJ2-4 . TRBV12-5 CASGFLGQGRTKNIQYF TGTGCTAGTGGTTTCCTGGGACAGGGTAGGACCAAAAACATTCAGTACTTC
TRBD2 TRBJ2-3 . TRBV3-1/TRBV3-2 CASSLGLAGAGADTQYF TGTGCCAGCAGCCTAGGACTAGCGGGAGCGGGAGCAGATACGCAGTATTTT
. TRBJ2-1 . TRBV14 CASSPTGTHEQFF TGTGCCAGCAGCCCCACCGGGACACATGAGCAGTTCTTC
. TRBJ2-3 once TRBV19 CASTQRGGTDTQYF TGTGCCAGTACCCAAAGGGGTGGCACAGATACGCAGTATTTT
TRBD1 TRBJ1-6 few TRBV7-8 CASTWTGGQHNSPLHF TGTGCCAGCACATGGACAGGGGGTCAACATAATTCACCCCTCCACTTT
TRBD1 TRBJ2-7 . TRBV5-1 CASSTGQGGLGLYF TGCGCCAGCAGCACGGGACAGGGGGGACTAGGGTTGTACTTC
. TRBJ1-2 once TRBV30 CAFYSLRSYGYTF TGTGCCTTCTATTCTCTTCGGAGCTATGGCTACACCTTC
. TRBJ2-3 . TRBV11-2 CASSLDRADTQYF TGTGCCAGCAGCTTAGATCGAGCAGATACGCAGTATTTT
. TRBJ1-6 . TRBV28 CASSFARDSPLHF TGTGCCAGCAGTTTCGCTCGCGATTCACCCCTCCACTTT
. TRBJ1-1 once TRBV5-4 CASSLSGRPNTEAFF TGTGCCAGCAGCTTGTCAGGCCGGCCGAACACTGAAGCTTTCTTT
TRBD2 TRBJ2-1 . TRBV7-6 CASSPVAGAGGYEQFF TGTGCCAGCAGCCCAGTGGCGGGAGCGGGGGGCTATGAGCAGTTCTTC